Shown below are 6 T cell receptor beta chains from a single sample sequenced in a study of regulatory T cells in long-lasting Graves disease. Time point of the sample: persistent/refractory GD, antithyroid drugs over 5 years with positive TRAb. PBMCs were the source of the RNA used for TCR sequencing. Construction of the TCR beta libraries employed iRepertoire HTBI primers in conjunction with Arm-PCR of CDR3 regions. TCRdb reanalysed the multiplex PCR reads using MiXCR and keeps one entry per CDR3 protein. The table includes around 430,000 distinct CDR3 sequences, 22% detected once. Sequenced material: peripheral blood mononuclear cells (PBMCs), taken when the disease was refractory, from a patient treated with antithyroid drugs. Receptor source: a female donor with Graves disease.

The table lists this clonotype with many counts. An end of the junction differs from the germline gene, which may be a read error. V usage is TRBV28 and J usage is TRBJ2-7, with 9 bases lining up with TRBD1. The CDR3 covers 15 residues. Germline CDR1 is MDHEN and CDR2 is SYDVKM. The CDR3 nucleotides are TGTGCCAGCAGTTTAGGGGACAGGGCTTCCTCCGAGCAGTACTTC. Protein sequence: CASSLGDRASSEQYF.

The V gene is TRBV28, the J gene TRBJ1-1; possibly TRBD1 for D (5 bases). Trimming cost V 2 bases and J 0 bases, with 10 bases left between them. CDR3 length equals 15 residues. Germline loops: CDR1 MDHEN, CDR2 SYDVKM. The CDR3 loop is CASSLLDRLNTEAFF. CDR3 sequence (DNA): TGTGCCAGCAGTTTACTCGACAGACTGAACACTGAAGCTTTCTTT.

This clonotype has more than one count but fewer than ten. The rearrangement joins TRBV9 to TRBJ2-5, with D possibly TRBD2 on 5 matching bases. V was trimmed by 0 bases and J by 4 bases, leaving 13 bases between them. Germline V gene lookup returns CDR1 SGDLS and CDR2 YYNGEE. The CDR3 length is 15 residues. In nucleotides, the CDR3 is TGTGCCAGCAGCGTAGACGGGAATGGAGGAGAGACCCAGTACTTC. Its protein is CASSVDGNGGETQYF.

This clonotype was detected ten times or more. The chain joins TRBV28 to TRBJ2-7; 7 bases match TRBD1. Germline values: CDR1 MDHEN, CDR2 SYDVKM. The CDR3 runs 15 residues. V was pared by 4 bases and J by 1 base, with 7 bases of the junction left unmatched. CDR3 amino acids: CASSSTGAPSYEQYF. The CDR3 coding sequence is TGTGCCAGCAGTTCTACAGGGGCTCCTTCCTACGAGCAGTACTTC.

This clonotype appeared many times. The gene calls are TRBV12-3 or TRBV12-4 and TRBJ2-7; weak D call: TRBD2 (5 bases). The CDR3 has 12 residues. Trimming took 5 bases from V and 5 from J, leaving 10 bases between them. DNA for the CDR3: TGTGCCAGCAGTACCCGGGAAAACGAGCAGTACTTC. Translation: CASSTRENEQYF.

At least ten counts were recorded for this clonotype. The chain carries TRBV12-3 or TRBV12-4 and TRBJ1-4; D unresolved. V was pared by 5 bases and J by 4 bases, with 8 bases between. CDR3 size: 13 residues. CDR3 DNA: TGTGCCAGCAGTCGGCTGAGTAATGAAAAACTGTTTTTT. Amino acids: CASSRLSNEKLFF.